This T cell receptor (beta chain) was recovered during a study of T-cell memory formation after mild COVID-19. The study, taken as a whole, reports: Of the contracting clones, CD4+ ones lay mainly in CM and EM, and CD8+ ones in EMRA. Confirmation was lacking for SARS-CoV-2 specificity of second-wave clones that peaked on day 37.

Trimming shortened V by 3 bases and J by 2 bases, and 18 bases separated the two germline ends. CDR3 length: 17 residues. Germline CDR1 is SEHNR and CDR2 is FQNEAQ (reference sequence). Employing constant-segment primers, 5'RACE generated TCR alpha and TCR beta cDNA libraries bearing sample barcodes and UMIs. TCRdb analysed the 5' RACE reads with MiXCR anew, one entry per CDR3 protein. The sample comprises about 13,000 distinct CDR3 sequences, 9.5% to 15% of which are singletons, and roughly half rests with the top ten. Comment on this clonotype: Its cognate antigen is unknown.

The sequenced sample consisted of PBMCs or a T cell subset sorted from them (not recorded which). The receptor was isolated from an adult woman who had mild COVID-19 (a few samples of this study predate the infection). Cell type and time point are not known. The chain uses TRBV7-9 and TRBJ2-3; tentative D call: TRBD2 (5 bases). Written as DNA, the CDR3 is TGTGCCAGCAGCTTGCCAGAGACTAATATACTCACAGATACGCAGTATTTT. Its protein is CASSLPETNILTDTQYF.